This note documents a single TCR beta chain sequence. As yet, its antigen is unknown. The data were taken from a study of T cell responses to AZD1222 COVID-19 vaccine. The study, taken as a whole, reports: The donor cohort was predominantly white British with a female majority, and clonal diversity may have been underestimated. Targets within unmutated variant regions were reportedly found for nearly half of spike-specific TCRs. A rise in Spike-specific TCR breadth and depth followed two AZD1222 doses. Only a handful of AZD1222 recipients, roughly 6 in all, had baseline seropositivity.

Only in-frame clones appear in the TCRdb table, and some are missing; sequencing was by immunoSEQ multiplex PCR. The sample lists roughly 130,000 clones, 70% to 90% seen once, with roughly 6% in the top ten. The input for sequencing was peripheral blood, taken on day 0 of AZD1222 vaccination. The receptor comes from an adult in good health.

The CDR3 region is CASSLVGQSLTEAFF. Here the CDR3 DNA reads TGTGCCAGCAGCTTAGTGGGACAGAGCCTAACTGAAGCTTTCTTT. J is TRBJ1-1 and V is TRBV7-2; TRBD1 matches 7 bases. Germline V gene lookup returns CDR1 SGHTA and CDR2 FQGNSA. V shed 1 base, J shed 5 bases, and the junction held 7 bases outside the gene matches. This CDR3 region has 15 residues.